This TCR beta chain appears in the sequencing data of a study of blood T cell repertoires in COVID-19. On the study more broadly: Samples of COVID-19 (acute and convalescent) were obtained from the United States, Italy and Spain. In each case, the material was cDNA or gDNA derived from T cells, B-cell-depleted T cells, or PBMCs.

After removal of 5 bases from V and 3 bases from J, the junction contained 7 bases not matched to a gene. Germline V gives CDR1 LNHDA, CDR2 SQIVND (reference sequence). This CDR3 spans 17 amino acids. Study processing details: Estimates of nucleated cell counts were drawn from the amplification of reference gene primers. The table came from immunoSEQ multiplex PCR; TCRdb's copy has only in-frame clones and leaves some out. V and J calls and clone size follow that table, whereas D and trimming were derived from the DNA. The sample consists of more than 25,000 clones, around 86% of them appearing once.

This clonotype was sampled from a man aged 45 to 65 with active COVID-19. This chain joins TRBV19 and TRBJ2-1; 13 nucleotides align to TRBD2. The sequenced sample was peripheral blood. CDR3 region: CASSLGLAGVGYNEQFF. The CDR3 DNA reads TGTGCCAGTAGTTTAGGACTAGCGGGAGTCGGCTACAATGAGCAGTTCTTC.